This TCR beta chain was documented in a study of blood T cell repertoires in COVID-19. Across the study: Samples representing acute and convalescent COVID-19 were sourced from the United States, Italy and Spain.

Some clones are missing from TCRdb's copy, which holds only in-frame ones; the method was immunoSEQ multiplex PCR. This sample has around 29,000 clones; about 89% occur once, and the top ten carry about 13%. The CDR3 is 16 residues long. The V and J ends lost 3 bases and 3 bases, in that order; junction bases with no gene match: 7. Germline V gives CDR1 LGHDT, CDR2 YNNKEL (reference sequence). The sequence was collected from a man aged 65 to 79 with active COVID-19. Sequencing was done on a sample of peripheral blood. The V and J genes are TRBV3-1 (or the pseudogene TRBV3-2) and TRBJ2-1; 8 bases are a match to TRBD1. The chain's CDR3 is CASSHFRGQFYNEQFF. CDR3 nucleotides: TGTGCCAGCAGCCATTTCAGGGGGCAGTTCTACAATGAGCAGTTCTTC.